The clone carrying this TCR beta chain occurred a few times. Its antigen remains unidentified. The record originates from a study of early T cells in non-severe SARS-CoV-2 infection. Individual cDNA molecules carried attached unique molecular identifiers. TCRdb fed the 5' RACE reads into MiXCR, producing one record per CDR3 protein. The data contain over 70,000 distinct CDR3 sequences, approximately 15% of them singletons. Whole-study results and caveats: Anti-spike CD8 specificities were favored by VDJdb matching, whose results missed private and CD4 specificities.

The sample taken for sequencing was whole blood. The receptor comes from an adult who was a healthcare worker with PCR-confirmed SARS-CoV-2 infection or an uninfected control (not recorded which).

CDR3 sequence: CASSYPGSNQPQHF. As DNA, the CDR3 is TGTGCCAGCAGTTACCCAGGGAGCAATCAGCCCCAGCATTTT. V gene TRBV6-2 or TRBV6-3 combines with J gene TRBJ1-5; possible D gene TRBD1, 5 bases. The V gene's germline CDR1 is MNHEY and CDR2 SVGEGT. V lost 2 bases and J lost 1, with 6 bases in between. The CDR3 is 14 amino acids.